The T cell receptor beta chain under discussion was sequenced for a study of Ad26.COV2.S vaccination and SARS-CoV-2 variants. Background on the study: The authors gave Ad26.COV2.S intramuscularly, either once or twice 56 days apart.

The germline V and J ends were trimmed by 6 bases and 6 bases, with 15 bases remaining between them. The CDR3 spans 13 residues. From germline, CDR1 is SGHNT and CDR2 YENEEA. Generated by immunoSEQ multiplex PCR, the TCRdb table keeps only in-frame clones and is missing some. The profile shows about 320,000 clones, roughly 80% of them singletons. This clone came up a few times. Treatment specified: 15 to 20 received Ad26.COV2.S at low or high dose, single or two shots; roughly five received placebo; per-sample allocation not given. Day 63 following the first vaccine or placebo injection was when the samples were taken.

This specimen consisted of peripheral blood, obtained in a trial of Ad26.COV2.S vaccine versus placebo. This receptor was taken from a person between 18 and 65 years old who received the Ad26.COV2.S COVID-19 vaccine or a placebo. This chain links TRBV11-3 with TRBJ2-7; a weak D match, TRBD1 (6 bases). The chain's CDR3 is CASSRDILGEQYF. The CDR3 nucleotides are TGTGCCAGCAGTCGGGACATATTGGGCGAGCAGTACTTC.